This record looks at one T cell receptor beta chain sequence and its context. There is no known antigen for this receptor. No quality values exist for individual bases; no much larger clone is one base distant. In the prospective study, participants were roughly 18 to 100 years old, resided in under 30 geographic areas of the United States, and were enrolled through a virtual design. In the prospective study, participants were assigned to cohorts based on the clinical history participants reported in a screening survey and a study questionnaire. In the prospective study, mobile phlebotomists collected whole blood, serum and a nasopharyngeal or oropharyngeal swab from each participant. Prospective study participants could optionally give additional blood draws and questionnaires over an approximately 2-month period. Prospective study blood samples were shipped either frozen or at room temperature before DNA extraction.

This sample stems from a study of blood T cell repertoires in COVID-19 (dated by TCRdb to 2018 to 2020). Some background on the complete study: Samples covering the acute and convalescent phases of COVID-19 were provided by collaborators in the United States, Italy and Spain. The material from the prospective study consisted of cDNA or gDNA derived from T cells, B-cell-depleted T cells, or PBMCs. Subjects who had been exposed to COVID-19, were actively infected with it, or had recovered from it provided the deeply sampled blood TCRbeta repertoires that made up the dataset. The repertoires were released in a freely available public database intended as a resource for research on the immune response to SARS-CoV-2. Samples came from the ongoing ImmuneRACE study (first 160 participants) plus 1,254 subjects from 6 global collaborators. The sample metadata nearly always contained a de-identified subject ID, COVID-19 status, age in years and sex. Where available, HLA class I and class II types were obtained from metadata supplied by the sample provider rather than from assay-based typing.

TCRbeta CDR3 regions were amplified from genomic DNA by means of the immunoSEQ Assay, a bias-controlled multiplex PCR. Regarding the original processing steps: The number of nucleated cells in each sample was estimated from the amplification of reference gene primers within the assay. To quantify the absolute abundance of each unique TCRbeta CDR3 rearrangement, sequence reads were collapsed and filtered. Productive Simpson clonality was computed per sample as the square root of Simpson's diversity index over productive rearrangements. TCRdb mirrors the immuneACCESS table, restricted to in-frame sequences. Some clones are absent from its copies; in checked studies, under half trace to an unresolved V gene, and the reason for the others is unknown. For V, J and clone size, that table is used; D and trimming come from the DNA. The sample contains approximately 210,000 clones, almost 90% of them found a single time. Roughly 14% of the sample rests with the top ten.

A distance of 16 bases separates the germline ends of V and J, which lose 5 bases and 3 bases respectively. Including the terminal cysteine and phenylalanine, the CDR3 comprises 16 residues. Of all the DNA, just the CDR3 is kept, 48 bases in frame from base 1. Sequences SGHVS (CDR1) and FNYEAQ (CDR2) are obtained from the germline V gene. Paper-wide results and their limitations: Clinical and demographic metadata were provided uncurated, with the amount varying by source and participant.

The sequence came from a woman aged 45-60 years with acute COVID-19. The chain is encoded by TRBV7-6 joined to TRBJ1-4, and TRBD1 may be the D gene, going by 6 matching bases. The sequenced sample consisted of PBMCs or T cells enriched from blood (not recorded which). The nucleotide sequence is given as TGTGCCAGCAGCCGGGGAGGGGCAGGGGCTAATGAAAAACTGTTTTTT. This sequence encodes CASSRGGAGANEKLFF.